What follows are 21 T cell receptor beta chains derived from one specimen sequenced in a study of beta chain features in type 1 diabetes. Expressed TCRB transcripts got sequenced, as all isolated RNA was reverse transcribed. Sequenced by immunoSEQ multiplex PCR; TCRdb stores in-frame clones only, minus some. The top ten hold more than 0.1% of the sample, which has about 650,000 clones, approximately 13% seen once. These receptors' antigens are unknown. Study observations and caveats: The study found moderately but significantly shorter TCRB CDR3s in all four CD4+ subsets of Type 1 diabetes patients.

Sequences were obtained from naive CD4+ T cells from blood. Source of these receptors: a man under 40 with type 1 diabetes.

V and J are TRBV6-1 and TRBJ2-3; a weak D match, TRBD2 (5 bases). The V and J ends lost 2 bases and 4 bases respectively, with 19 bases between them. CDR3 length: 17 residues. Germline CDR1 and CDR2: MNHNS and SASEGT. CDR3 bases: TGTGCCAGCAGTGAAATGTCTAGCCTCTTATTGTCAGATACGCAGTATTTT. Protein: CASSEMSSLLLSDTQYF.

V is TRBV25-1 and J is TRBJ2-4; the D call may be TRBD1 or TRBD2 (5 bases each). The CDR3 contains 14 residues. Germline V gene sequence: CDR1 MGHDK, CDR2 SYGVNS. V gave up 4 bases and J gave up 8 bases, with 15 bases separating them. The DNA of the CDR3 is TGTGCCAGCAGTGTTACCACCCAGGGAGACATTCAGTACTTC. Its translation: CASSVTTQGDIQYF.

The gene calls are TRBV27 and TRBJ2-1; D is uncertain. The CDR3 has 14 residues. CDR1 is MNHEY, CDR2 SMNVEV, per germline (reference sequence). Trimming took off 3 bases at V and 2 bases at J, with 8 bases between the two ends. This CDR3 is CASSFTAPYNEQFF. In nucleotides, the CDR3 is TGTGCCAGCAGTTTCACAGCTCCCTACAATGAGCAGTTCTTC.

The chain links TRBV25-1 to TRBJ1-2, with D possibly TRBD1 on 5 matching bases. From germline, CDR1 is MGHDK and CDR2 SYGVNS. CDR3 length equals 12 residues. V was clipped by 0 bases and J by 7 bases, with 6 bases between them. This CDR3 is CASSEYRAGYTF. In DNA, the CDR3 is TGTGCCAGCAGTGAATACAGGGCTGGCTACACCTTC.

The chain is built from TRBV7-2 and TRBJ1-1; 8 bases map to TRBD1. Germline V lookup: CDR1 SGHTA, CDR2 FQGNSA. The V gene end was trimmed by 2 bases and the J gene end by 5 bases; junction bases not matched to a gene: 4. This CDR3 is built from 14 residues. This CDR3 reads CASSLRTGRTEAFF. CDR3 DNA: TGTGCCAGCAGCTTACGGACAGGGCGGACTGAAGCTTTCTTT. Full variable domain (missing parts from reference TRBV7-2 and TRBJ1-1): GAGVSQSPSNKVTEKGKDVELRCDPISGHTALYWYRQSLGQGLEFLIYFQGNSAPDKSGLPSDRFSAERTGGSVSTLTIQRTQQEDSAVYLCASSLRTGRTEAFFGQGTRLTVV.

This clone has more than one count but fewer than ten. The chain uses TRBV4-2 and TRBJ1-1; TRBD1 matches at 7 bases. The length of the CDR3 is 15 residues. CDR1 LGHNA and CDR2 YNFKEQ come from the germline V gene. The ends lost 1 base at V and 0 bases at J; junction bases unmatched: 2. The CDR3 DNA sequence: TGTGCCAGCAGCCAAGCGGACAGGATGAACACTGAAGCTTTCTTT. Its translation: CASSQADRMNTEAFF.

This clone has just a few counts. V gene TRBV5-4 combines with J gene TRBJ2-1; D remains unclear. Germline V lookup: CDR1 SGHNT, CDR2 YYREEE (reference sequence). Between the trimmed V and J ends, which lost 0 bases and 6 bases, there was a span of 7 bases. The CDR3 is 13 residues long. The CDR3 loop reads CASSLGASNEQFF. The CDR3 DNA follows: TGTGCCAGCAGCTTGGGAGCTTCCAATGAGCAGTTCTTC.

This clone was found a few times. At the DNA level, this CDR3 is encoded by other sequences in the same sample as well. The CDR3 region is CASSQDRRNTEAFF. The CDR3 bases are TGCGCCAGCAGCCAAGACCGACGGAACACTGAAGCTTTCTTT. V is TRBV4-3 and J is TRBJ1-1; unclear D gene. Germline V gene data show CDR1 as LGHNA and CDR2 as YSLEER. The CDR3 covers 14 residues. V shed 0 bases and J shed 1 base, with 6 bases lying between them.

This clone was counted only a few times. The chain uses TRBV7-9 and TRBJ2-5; possibly TRBD1 for D (6 bases). V shed 1 base and J shed 5 bases, with 8 bases lying between them. The germline gives CDR1 SEHNR, CDR2 FQNEAQ (reference sequence). The CDR3 spans 13 residues. The CDR3 DNA sequence: TGTGCCAGCAGCTTAGGACAGGCGGAGACCCAGTACTTC. Residues: CASSLGQAETQYF.

The J gene is TRBJ1-5, the V gene TRBV7-9; D unresolved. The CDR3 loop spans 11 amino acids. Germline V lookup: CDR1 SEHNR, CDR2 FQNEAQ (reference sequence). V gave up 5 bases and J gave up 11 bases, with 10 bases separating them. The CDR3 DNA reads as TGTGCCAGCAGCCTTGGGTGGGCCCAGCATTTT. Protein sequence: CASSLGWAQHF.

The chain uses TRBV5-6 and TRBJ2-3; D is unresolved. The V end was cut by 0 bases, the J end by 1 base, with 9 bases between. The CDR3 has 15 residues. Germline V gene data show CDR1 as SGHDT and CDR2 as YYEEEE. CDR3 bases: TGTGCCAGCAGCTTGGTGGTGGATGGCACAGATACGCAGTATTTT. Protein sequence: CASSLVVDGTDTQYF.

J is TRBJ2-1 and V is TRBV4-3; maybe TRBD2 (5 bases). V lost 0 bases, J lost 6 bases, and 12 bases lay in between. The CDR3 covers 15 residues. Per germline, CDR1 LGHNA and CDR2 YSLEER. The CDR3 DNA is TGCGCCAGCAGCCAAGAATATCGGGCGGGCAATGAGCAGTTCTTC. This translates into CASSQEYRAGNEQFF.

The V call is TRBV19, the J call TRBJ1-1; TRBD1 aligns across 7 bases. The V gene end was trimmed by 6 bases and the J gene end by 11 bases; junction bases not matched to a gene: 9. The length of the CDR3 is 12 residues. Germline V gene sequence: CDR1 LNHDA, CDR2 SQIVND (reference sequence). In nucleotides, the CDR3 is TGTGCCAGTAGCCAGACAGGGCGGAGGGCTTTCTTT. The encoded protein is CASSQTGRRAFF.

This clone was seen only a few times. The chain is built from TRBV27 and TRBJ2-7; D uncertain. V was shortened by 7 bases and J by 0 bases, with 10 bases between the two germline ends. The germline CDR1 and CDR2 sequences are MNHEY and SMNVEV (reference sequence). The CDR3 length is 13 residues. The CDR3 reads CASKGADSYEQYF. As DNA, the CDR3 is TGTGCCAGCAAAGGTGCGGACTCCTACGAGCAGTACTTC.

This clone occurred a few times. The V gene is TRBV7-6, the J gene TRBJ2-6; D is unresolved. The V gene's germline CDR1 is SGHVS and CDR2 FNYEAQ. The V end lost 5 bases, the J end lost 4 bases, and 15 bases lay between the germline ends. The CDR3 consists of 16 residues. CDR3 loop: CASSLSPSLGANVLTF. The DNA of the CDR3 is TGTGCCAGCAGCCTTTCTCCCTCTCTGGGGGCCAACGTCCTGACTTTC.

V is TRBV5-1 and J is TRBJ2-3, with 8 bases lining up with TRBD1. Germline-derived CDR1 and CDR2 are SGHRS and YFSETQ. CDR3 length: 15 amino acids. The ends lost 5 bases at V and 2 bases at J; junction bases unmatched: 7. CDR3 nucleotides: TGCGCCAGCAGATATCAGACAGGGGACACAGATACGCAGTATTTT. Amino acid sequence: CASRYQTGDTDTQYF.

A note on this clone: Other DNA sequences in the same sample also yield this CDR3. V usage is TRBV14 and J usage is TRBJ1-2; 10 bases line up with TRBD1. The trim removed 4 bases at V and 6 bases at J, leaving 2 bases unmatched. Germline CDR1 and CDR2: SGHDN and FVKESK. The CDR3 extends over 13 amino acids. CDR3 in amino acids: CASSLGTGDGYTF. The CDR3 DNA reads TGTGCCAGCAGCCTAGGGACAGGGGATGGCTACACCTTC.

V gene TRBV5-1 combines with J gene TRBJ2-2; perhaps TRBD2 as D (6 bases). V lost 5 bases, J lost 0 bases, and 11 bases lay in between. Germline assignment: CDR1 SGHRS and CDR2 YFSETQ. This CDR3 spans 15 amino acids. The CDR3 nucleotides read TGCGCCAGCAGTCGGGACTCCCCGAACACCGGGGAGCTGTTTTTT. Translating it yields CASSRDSPNTGELFF.

The chain carries TRBV4-2 and TRBJ1-3, with D maybe TRBD1 (5 bases). The V end lost 5 bases, the J end lost 0 bases, and 23 bases lay between the germline ends. The CDR3 has 19 residues. Looked up from germline, CDR1 is LGHNA and CDR2 is YNFKEQ. CDR3 residues: CASSYRVGGFLGSGNTIYF. CDR3 bases: TGTGCCAGCAGCTACAGAGTTGGGGGATTTCTCGGCTCTGGAAACACCATATATTTT.

V and J are TRBV28 and TRBJ1-5; 8 bases are a match to TRBD1. The V gene's germline CDR1 is MDHEN and CDR2 SYDVKM. Germline trimming cut 4 bases from V and 5 bases from J; bases unmatched to any gene: 4. The CDR3 runs 14 residues. The CDR3 region is CASSSGQADQPQHF. DNA of the CDR3: TGTGCCAGCAGTTCGGGACAGGCCGATCAGCCCCAGCATTTT.

This clone was seen more than once but under ten times. The chain combines TRBV18 with TRBJ1-2, with a weak D call TRBD1 (5 bases). V lost 2 bases, J lost 8 bases, and 15 bases lay in between. The CDR3 consists of 14 residues. Germline V gene data show CDR1 as KGHSH and CDR2 as LQKENI. The CDR3 reads CASSPDKGAQGYTF. In nucleotides, the CDR3 is TGTGCCAGCTCACCAGATAAAGGGGCGCAGGGCTACACCTTC.